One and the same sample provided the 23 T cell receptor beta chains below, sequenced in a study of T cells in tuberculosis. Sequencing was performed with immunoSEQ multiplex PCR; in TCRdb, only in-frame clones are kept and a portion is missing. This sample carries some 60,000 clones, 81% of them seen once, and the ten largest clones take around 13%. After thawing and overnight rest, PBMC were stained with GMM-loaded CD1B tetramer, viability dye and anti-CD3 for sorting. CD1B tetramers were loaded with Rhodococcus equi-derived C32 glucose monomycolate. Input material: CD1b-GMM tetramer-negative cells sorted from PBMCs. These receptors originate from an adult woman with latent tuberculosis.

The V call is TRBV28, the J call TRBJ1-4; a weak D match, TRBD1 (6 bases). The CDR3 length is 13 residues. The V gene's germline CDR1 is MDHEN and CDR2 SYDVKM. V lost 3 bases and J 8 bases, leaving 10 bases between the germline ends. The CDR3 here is CASSLPGAEKLFF. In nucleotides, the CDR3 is TGTGCCAGCAGTTTGCCAGGGGCGGAAAAACTGTTTTTT.

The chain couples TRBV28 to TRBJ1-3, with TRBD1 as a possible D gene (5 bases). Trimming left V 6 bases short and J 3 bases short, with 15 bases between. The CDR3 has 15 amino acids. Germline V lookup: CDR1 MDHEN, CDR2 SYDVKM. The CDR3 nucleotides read TGTGCCAGCAGACGGGACTCCAGCGGTGGAAACACCATATATTTT. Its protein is CASRRDSSGGNTIYF.

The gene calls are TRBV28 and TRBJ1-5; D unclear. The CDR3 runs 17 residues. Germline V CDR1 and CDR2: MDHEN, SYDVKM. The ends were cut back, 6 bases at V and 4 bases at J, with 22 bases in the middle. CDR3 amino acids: CASSPPDRYGENQPQHF. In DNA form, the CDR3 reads TGTGCCAGCAGCCCGCCTGACCGATACGGGGAAAATCAGCCCCAGCATTTT.

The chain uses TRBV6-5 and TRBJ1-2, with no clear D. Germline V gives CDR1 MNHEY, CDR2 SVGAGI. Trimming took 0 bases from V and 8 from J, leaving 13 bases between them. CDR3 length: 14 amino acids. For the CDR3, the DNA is TGTGCCAGCAGTTACTCCGGACCCAGCGGCGGCTACACCTTC. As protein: CASSYSGPSGGYTF.

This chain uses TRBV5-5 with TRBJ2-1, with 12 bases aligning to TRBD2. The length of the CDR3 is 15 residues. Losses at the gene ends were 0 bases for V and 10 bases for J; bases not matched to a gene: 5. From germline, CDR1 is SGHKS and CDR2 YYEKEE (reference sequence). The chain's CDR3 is CASSLVLAGGGEQFF. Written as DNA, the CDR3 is TGTGCCAGCAGCTTGGTACTAGCGGGAGGTGGAGAGCAGTTCTTC.

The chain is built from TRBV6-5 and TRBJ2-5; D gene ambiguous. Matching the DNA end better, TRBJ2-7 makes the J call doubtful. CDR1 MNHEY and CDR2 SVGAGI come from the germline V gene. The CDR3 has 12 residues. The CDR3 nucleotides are TGTGCCAGCAAAGATAGCAGCTACGAGCAGTACTTC. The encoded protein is CASKDSSYEQYF.

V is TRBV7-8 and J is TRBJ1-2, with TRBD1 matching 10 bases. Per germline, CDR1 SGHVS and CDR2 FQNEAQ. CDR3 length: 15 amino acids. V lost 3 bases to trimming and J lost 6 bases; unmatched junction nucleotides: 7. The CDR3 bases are TGTGCCAGCAGCTTGGGGGGCGGGACAGGGGATGGCTACACCTTC. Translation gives CASSLGGGTGDGYTF.

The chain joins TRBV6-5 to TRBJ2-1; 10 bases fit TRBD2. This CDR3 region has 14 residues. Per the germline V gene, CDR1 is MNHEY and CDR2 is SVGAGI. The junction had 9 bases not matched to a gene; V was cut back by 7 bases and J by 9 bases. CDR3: CASTYPSGSGEQFF. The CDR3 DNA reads TGTGCCAGCACCTACCCTAGCGGGAGTGGTGAGCAGTTCTTC.

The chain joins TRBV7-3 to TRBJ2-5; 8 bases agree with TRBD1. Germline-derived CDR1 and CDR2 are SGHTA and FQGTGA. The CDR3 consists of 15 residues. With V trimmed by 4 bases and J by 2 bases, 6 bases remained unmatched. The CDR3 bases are TGTGCCAGCAGCTCAACCGGGACAGGTCAAGAGACCCAGTACTTC. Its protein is CASSSTGTGQETQYF. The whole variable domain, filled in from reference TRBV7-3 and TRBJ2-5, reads GAGVSQTPSNKVTEKGKYVELRCDPISGHTALYWYRQSLGQGPEFLIYFQGTGAADDSGLPNDRFFAVRPEGSVSTLKIQRTERGDSAVYLCASSSTGTGQETQYFGPGTRLLVL.

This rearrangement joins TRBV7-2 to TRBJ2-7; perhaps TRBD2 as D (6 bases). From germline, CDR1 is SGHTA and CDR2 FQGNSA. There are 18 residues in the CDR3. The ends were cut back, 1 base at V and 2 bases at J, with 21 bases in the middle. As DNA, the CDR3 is TGTGCCAGCAGCTTAGTTCCCGGCCGGCGGGATACAACCTACGAGCAGTACTTC. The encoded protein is CASSLVPGRRDTTYEQYF.

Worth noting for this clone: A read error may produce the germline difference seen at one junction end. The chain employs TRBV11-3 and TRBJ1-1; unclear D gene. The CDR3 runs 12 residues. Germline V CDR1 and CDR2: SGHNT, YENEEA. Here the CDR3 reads CASSFPYWCLPF. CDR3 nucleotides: TGTGCCAGCAGCTTCCCCTATTGGTGCCTGCCCTTT.

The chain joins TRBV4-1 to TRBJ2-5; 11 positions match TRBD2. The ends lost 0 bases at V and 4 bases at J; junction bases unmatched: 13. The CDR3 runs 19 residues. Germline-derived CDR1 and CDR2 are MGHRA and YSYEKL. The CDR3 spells CASSQDRIAGGLKGETQYF. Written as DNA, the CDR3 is TGCGCCAGCAGCCAAGATCGTATAGCGGGAGGGTTGAAGGGAGAGACCCAGTACTTC.

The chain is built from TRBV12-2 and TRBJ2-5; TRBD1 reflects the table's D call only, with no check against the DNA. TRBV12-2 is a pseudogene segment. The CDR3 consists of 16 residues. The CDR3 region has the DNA TGTGCAAGTCGCTTAACTGGGACAGGGGGGAGCGAGACCCAGTACTTC. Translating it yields CASRLTGTGGSETQYF.

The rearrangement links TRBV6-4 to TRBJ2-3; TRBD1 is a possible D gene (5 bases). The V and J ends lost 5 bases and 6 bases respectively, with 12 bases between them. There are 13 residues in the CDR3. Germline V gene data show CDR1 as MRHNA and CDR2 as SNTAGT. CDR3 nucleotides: TGTGCCAGCAGTAGACAGTTGGGGGATACGCAGTATTTT. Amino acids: CASSRQLGDTQYF.

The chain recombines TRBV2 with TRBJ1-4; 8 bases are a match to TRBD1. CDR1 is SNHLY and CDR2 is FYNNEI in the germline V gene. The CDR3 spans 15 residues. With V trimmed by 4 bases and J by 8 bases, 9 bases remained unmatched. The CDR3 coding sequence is TGTGCCAGCAGTGCCACAGGGGGGTACACGGAAAAACTGTTTTTT. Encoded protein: CASSATGGYTEKLFF. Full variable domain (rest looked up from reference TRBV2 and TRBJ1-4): EPEVTQTPSHQVTQMGQEVILRCVPISNHLYFYWYRQILGQKVEFLVSFYNNEISEKSEIFDDQFSVERPDGSNFTLKIRSTKLEDSAMYFCASSATGGYTEKLFFGSGTQLSVL.

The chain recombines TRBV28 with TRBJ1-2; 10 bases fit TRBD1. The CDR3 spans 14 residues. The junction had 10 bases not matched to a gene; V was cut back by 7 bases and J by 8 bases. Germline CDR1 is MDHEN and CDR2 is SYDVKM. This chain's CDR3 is CASTRDRGVMGYTF. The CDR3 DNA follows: TGTGCCAGCACACGGGACAGGGGTGTGATGGGCTACACCTTC.

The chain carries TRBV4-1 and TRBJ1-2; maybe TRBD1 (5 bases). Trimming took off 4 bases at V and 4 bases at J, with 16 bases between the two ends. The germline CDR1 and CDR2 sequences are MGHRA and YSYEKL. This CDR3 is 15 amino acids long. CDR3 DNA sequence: TGCGCCAGCAGCCCGACGGGGGAAAAGCTCTATGGCTACACCTTC. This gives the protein CASSPTGEKLYGYTF.

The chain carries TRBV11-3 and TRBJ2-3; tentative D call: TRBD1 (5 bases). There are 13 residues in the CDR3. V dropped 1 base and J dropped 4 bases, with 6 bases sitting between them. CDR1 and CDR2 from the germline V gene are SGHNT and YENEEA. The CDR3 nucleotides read TGTGCCAGCAGCTTAGTGGGGCCAGATACGCAGTATTTT. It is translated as CASSLVGPDTQYF.

CDR3 protein: CASRLPRGLNTGELFF. In nucleotides, the CDR3 is TGTGCCAGCAGACTTCCCAGGGGCCTGAACACCGGGGAGCTGTTTTTT. This chain joins TRBV7-2 and TRBJ2-2; tentative D call: TRBD1 (6 bases). The germline V gene has CDR1 SGHTA and CDR2 FQGNSA. Trimming cost V 6 bases and J 1 base, with 15 bases left between them. The CDR3 spans 16 residues.

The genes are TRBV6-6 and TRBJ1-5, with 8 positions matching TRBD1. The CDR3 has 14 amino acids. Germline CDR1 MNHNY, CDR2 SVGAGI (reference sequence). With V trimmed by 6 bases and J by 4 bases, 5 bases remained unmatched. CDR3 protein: CASRLQGGNQPQHF. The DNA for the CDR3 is TGTGCCAGCAGGCTACAGGGGGGAAATCAGCCCCAGCATTTT.

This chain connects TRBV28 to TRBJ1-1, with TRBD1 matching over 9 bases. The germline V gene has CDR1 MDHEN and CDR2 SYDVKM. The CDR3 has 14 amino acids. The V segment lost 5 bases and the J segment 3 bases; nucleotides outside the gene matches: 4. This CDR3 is CASSVQGADTEAFF. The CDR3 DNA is TGTGCCAGCAGTGTACAGGGGGCCGACACTGAAGCTTTCTTT.

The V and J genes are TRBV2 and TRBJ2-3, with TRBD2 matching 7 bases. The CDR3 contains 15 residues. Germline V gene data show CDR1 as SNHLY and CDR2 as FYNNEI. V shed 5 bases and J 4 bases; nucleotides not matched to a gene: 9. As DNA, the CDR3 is TGTGCCAGCAGTAGATCGGAGCGGGGCCCAGATACGCAGTATTTT. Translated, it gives CASSRSERGPDTQYF.

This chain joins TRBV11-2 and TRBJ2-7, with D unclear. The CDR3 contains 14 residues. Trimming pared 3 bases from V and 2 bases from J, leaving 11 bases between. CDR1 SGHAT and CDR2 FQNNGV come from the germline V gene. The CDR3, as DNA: TGTGCCAGCAGCTTGTATACGGTCCCCTACGAGCAGTACTTC. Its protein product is CASSLYTVPYEQYF.